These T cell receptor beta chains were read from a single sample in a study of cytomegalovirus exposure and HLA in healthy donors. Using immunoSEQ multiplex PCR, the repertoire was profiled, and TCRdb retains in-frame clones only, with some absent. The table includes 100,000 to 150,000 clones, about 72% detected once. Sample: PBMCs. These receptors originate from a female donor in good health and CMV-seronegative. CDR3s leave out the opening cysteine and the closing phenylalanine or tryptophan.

ATGTGLGGYT | TRBJ1-2 | TRBV6-1
ASSQSSFIRDRGYEQY | TRBJ2-7 | TRBV28
ASSQGPETGVNTEAF | TRBJ1-1 | TRBV28
AWSSDREGSGNTIY | TRBJ1-3 | TRBV30
ASSLGLAGGTDTQY | TRBJ2-3 | TRBV5-1
ASSPRSGTQETQY | TRBJ2-5 | TRBV9
ASSQTGGSTYEQY | TRBJ2-7 | TRBV4-1
ASSLLWEGHEQY | TRBJ2-7 | TRBV28
ASSLGQIGNTEAF | TRBJ1-1 | TRBV5-1
ASSSLAGPHEQY | TRBJ2-7 | TRBV5-1
ASSVGQGGTEAF | TRBJ1-1 | TRBV9
ASSDRESSYNEQF | TRBJ2-1 | TRBV6-4
ASSGSFYGYT | TRBJ1-2 | TRBV2
ASSPRTGMEGYT | TRBJ1-2 | TRBV27
ASGTGRRVEKLF | TRBJ1-4 | TRBV19